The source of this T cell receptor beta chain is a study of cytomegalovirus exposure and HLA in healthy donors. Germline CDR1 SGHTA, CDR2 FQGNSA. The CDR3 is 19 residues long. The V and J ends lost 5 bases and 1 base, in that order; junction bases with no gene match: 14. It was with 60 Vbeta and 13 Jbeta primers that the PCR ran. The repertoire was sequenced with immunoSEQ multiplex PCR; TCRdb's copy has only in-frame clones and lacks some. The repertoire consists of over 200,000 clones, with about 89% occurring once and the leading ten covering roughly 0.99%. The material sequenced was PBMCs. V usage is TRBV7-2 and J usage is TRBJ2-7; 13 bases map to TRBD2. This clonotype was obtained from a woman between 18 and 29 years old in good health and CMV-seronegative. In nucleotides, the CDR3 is TGTGCCAGCAGCCTCCCGACTAGCGGGGGGTCCCCCCTTTCCTACGAGCAGTACTTC. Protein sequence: CASSLPTSGGSPLSYEQYF.